One and the same sample provided the 31 T cell receptor beta chains below, sequenced in a study of blood T cell repertoires in COVID-19 (dated by TCRdb to about 2020). The method was the immunoSEQ multiplex PCR assay. The clones in this table, taken by TCRdb from immuneACCESS, are in-frame only. Not every clone is retained; where verified, under half of the shortfall comes from an unresolved V gene, and the cause of the rest is unknown. This sample has roughly 180,000 clones in its table, and 81% of those were observed once. Jointly, the top ten make up roughly 6% of the sample. Sequenced: PBMCs or T cells enriched from blood (not recorded which). The origin of the receptors is a woman between 40 and 55 years old with acute COVID-19.

The CDR3 DNA reads TGTGCCAGCAGTTTTGGTACAGGGGGAAGCTACGAGCAGTACTTC. Its protein is CASSFGTGGSYEQYF. This chain links TRBV28 with TRBJ2-7, with 8 bases identical to TRBD1. The CDR3 contains 15 residues. The germline CDR1 and CDR2 sequences are MDHEN and SYDVKM. Trimming at V came to 3 bases and at J to 3 bases, leaving 7 bases not matched to a gene.

The sample holds a few counts of this clone. V is TRBV2 and J is TRBJ1-2, with D perhaps TRBD1 (5 bases). CDR1 SNHLY and CDR2 FYNNEI come from the germline V gene. Trimming removed 4 bases at V and 6 bases at J, with 12 bases between. The CDR3 extends over 13 amino acids. The CDR3 is CASSVGGLDGYTF. In nucleotides, the CDR3 is TGTGCCAGCAGTGTGGGGGGTTTAGATGGCTACACCTTC.

This clone appeared a single time. The rearrangement links TRBV9 to TRBJ2-3; possibly TRBD2 for D (5 bases). CDR1 and CDR2 from the germline V gene are SGDLS and YYNGEE. The CDR3 consists of 13 residues. V shed 6 bases and J shed 9 bases, with 17 bases lying between them. As DNA, the CDR3 is TGTGCCAGCACCAAATTCGGACTCGACACGCAGTATTTT. Its translation: CASTKFGLDTQYF.

The chain couples TRBV18 to TRBJ1-5; 8 bases are shared with TRBD1. This CDR3 comprises 13 residues. Germline CDR1 KGHSH, CDR2 LQKENI. V dropped 3 bases and J dropped 5; count of bases not matched to a gene: 0. CDR3 in amino acids: CASSPDRDQPQHF. The CDR3 DNA is TGTGCCAGCTCACCGGACAGGGATCAGCCCCAGCATTTT.

This rearrangement joins TRBV5-1 to TRBJ2-7; 7 positions match TRBD1. J gave up 2 bases and V 3 bases, and 5 bases lay outside the gene matches. CDR1 SGHRS and CDR2 YFSETQ come from the germline V gene. The CDR3 is made up of 14 amino acids. The CDR3 reads CASSSDRRAYEQYF. For the CDR3, the DNA is TGCGCCAGCAGCTCGGACAGGAGAGCCTACGAGCAGTACTTC. Full variable domain (remainder filled in from reference TRBV5-1 and TRBJ2-7): KAGVTQTPRYLIKTRGQQVTLSCSPISGHRSVSWYQQTPGQGLQFLFEYFSETQRNKGNFPGRFSGRQFSNSRSEMNVSTLELGDSALYLCASSSDRRAYEQYFGPGTRLTVT.

This chain connects TRBV19 to TRBJ1-4, with D perhaps matching TRBD1 (5 bases). The germline V and J ends were trimmed by 0 bases and 6 bases, with 17 bases remaining between them. Germline lookup yields CDR1 LNHDA and CDR2 SQIVND (reference sequence). The CDR3 has 17 amino acids. CDR3 residues: CASSIDPPGGGDEKLFF. The CDR3, as DNA: TGTGCCAGTAGTATAGATCCTCCGGGAGGAGGGGATGAAAAACTGTTTTTT.

This chain uses TRBV5-6 with TRBJ1-1; perhaps TRBD1 as D (6 bases). Trimming left V 3 bases short and J 7 bases short, with 10 bases between. This CDR3 region has 12 residues. Germline CDR1 SGHDT, CDR2 YYEEEE. The CDR3 spells CASSWTQGEAFF. CDR3 nucleotides: TGTGCCAGCAGCTGGACACAGGGTGAAGCTTTCTTT.

V usage is TRBV3-1 (or the pseudogene TRBV3-2) and J usage is TRBJ2-1; possibly TRBD2 for D (5 bases). Looked up from germline, CDR1 is LGHDT and CDR2 is YNNKEL (reference sequence). Trimming removed 1 base from V and 0 bases from J, with 10 bases in between. CDR3 size: 16 residues. The CDR3 bases are TGTGCCAGCAGCCAAGCAGCGGTGAGCTCCTACAATGAGCAGTTCTTC. This gives the protein CASSQAAVSSYNEQFF.

The chain links TRBV7-3 to TRBJ2-1, with TRBD2 matching over 8 bases. The V and J ends lost 6 bases and 7 bases, in that order; junction bases with no gene match: 11. This CDR3 region has 15 residues. CDR1 is SGHTA and CDR2 is FQGTGA in the germline V gene. The CDR3 DNA reads TGTGCCAGCAGTCGCCTGGAGAGCGGGAGAAATGAGCAGTTCTTC. It codes for CASSRLESGRNEQFF.

This chain joins TRBV5-6 and TRBJ2-1; 8 bases line up with TRBD2. CDR3 length: 15 residues. Germline lookup yields CDR1 SGHDT and CDR2 YYEEEE. With 5 bases clipped from V and 7 bases from J, the junction kept 11 bases outside the gene matches. The CDR3 DNA is TGTGCCAGCAGATCCTTCGGCGGGAGGACTAATGAGCAGTTCTTC. Translating gives CASRSFGGRTNEQFF.

The rearrangement joins TRBV6-2 or TRBV6-3 to TRBJ1-1; possibly TRBD1 for D (6 bases). CDR3 length: 14 amino acids. Germline V gene sequence: CDR1 MNHEY, CDR2 SVGEGT. V was shortened by 1 base and J by 3 bases, with 9 bases between the two germline ends. CDR3 nucleotides: TGTGCCAGCAGTTACTGGGACACCCACACTGAAGCTTTCTTT. Translated, it gives CASSYWDTHTEAFF.

The rearrangement uses TRBV7-2 and TRBJ1-5, with 9 bases aligning to TRBD1. J lost 9 bases, V lost 6 bases, and 9 bases had no gene match. This CDR3 region has 14 residues. The V gene's germline CDR1 is SGHTA and CDR2 FQGNSA. The CDR3 loop reads CASSITQGQGPQHF. CDR3 in DNA: TGTGCCAGCAGTATAACCCAGGGACAGGGGCCCCAGCATTTT.

The V call is TRBV2, the J call TRBJ1-1; D possibly corresponds to TRBD1 (5 bases). This CDR3 contains 13 residues. The V end lost 7 bases, the J end lost 11 bases, and 20 bases lay between the germline ends. Germline CDR1 SNHLY, CDR2 FYNNEI. In nucleotides, the CDR3 is TGTGCCAGCACCACCTCTTCCCGGCGGGGGGCTTTCTTT. Amino acids: CASTTSSRRGAFF. Using reference TRBV2 and TRBJ1-1 for the parts outside the CDR3, the full variable domain is EPEVTQTPSHQVTQMGQEVILRCVPISNHLYFYWYRQILGQKVEFLVSFYNNEISEKSEIFDDQFSVERPDGSNFTLKIRSTKLEDSAMYFCASTTSSRRGAFFGQGTRLTVV.

J is TRBJ1-3 and V is TRBV7-2; D may be TRBD1 (6 bases). The V gene lost 3 bases and the J gene lost 0 bases, with 15 bases spanning the gap. The CDR3 spans 17 residues. Germline CDR1 SGHTA, CDR2 FQGNSA. The CDR3 nucleotides are TGTGCCAGCAGCTTTGTGGGGGGGGCATACTCTGGAAACACCATATATTTT. It translates to CASSFVGGAYSGNTIYF.

This chain connects TRBV5-5 to TRBJ1-1; TRBD1 agrees at 9 bases. The CDR3 is 16 amino acids. From germline, CDR1 is SGHKS and CDR2 YYEKEE (reference sequence). V gave up 0 bases and J gave up 3 bases; unmatched junction bases: 6. CDR3 amino acids: CASSLGVGQGDTEAFF. DNA of the CDR3: TGTGCCAGCAGCTTGGGGGTGGGACAGGGTGACACTGAAGCTTTCTTT.

For this clone: The junction shows a germline mismatch at one end, possibly a read error. The chain has TRBV7-7 and TRBJ2-1, with D tentatively TRBD2 (5 bases). Germline V CDR1 and CDR2: SSHAT, FNYEAQ (reference sequence). The CDR3 has 13 residues. Written as DNA, the CDR3 is TGTGCTAGCAGCCTCGAACTAGAGCAGGAGCAGTTCTTC. Amino acid sequence: CASSLELEQEQFF.

The J gene is TRBJ2-7, the V gene TRBV2; 8 nucleotides match TRBD1. Germline CDR1 is SNHLY and CDR2 is FYNNEI. This CDR3 has 15 amino acids. V lost 7 bases and J lost 0; bases outside the gene matches: 8. This chain's CDR3 is CASIDPGQVSYEQYF. CDR3 DNA: TGTGCCAGCATTGACCCGGGACAGGTCTCCTACGAGCAGTACTTC.

The CDR3 sequence: CASSITQGASYGYTF. DNA for the CDR3: TGTGCCAGTAGTATTACTCAGGGGGCAAGCTATGGCTACACCTTC. The chain uses TRBV19 and TRBJ1-2; 8 bases match TRBD1. Germline V gene lookup returns CDR1 LNHDA and CDR2 SQIVND (reference sequence). The CDR3 has 15 residues. V shed 3 bases, J shed 4 bases, and the junction held 7 bases outside the gene matches.

This clone turned up a few times. The chain carries TRBV11-2 and TRBJ2-7; 7 bases match TRBD1. CDR1 SGHAT and CDR2 FQNNGV come from the germline V gene. J lost 4 bases, V lost 6 bases, and 18 bases had no gene match. This CDR3 has 17 amino acids. The CDR3 protein is CASSTPAQRGLSYEQYF. The CDR3 DNA is TGTGCCAGCAGTACCCCCGCCCAGAGGGGGCTATCATACGAGCAGTACTTC.

This clone was detected only a few times. The rearrangement uses TRBV10-3 and TRBJ2-1; TRBD2 agrees at 7 bases. There are 13 residues in the CDR3. In germline, CDR1 is ENHRY, CDR2 SYGVKD. Trimming cost V 5 bases and J 6 bases; bases outside gene matches: 4. The CDR3 nucleotides read TGTGCCATCAGTTCGTCGGGGGGCAATGAGCAGTTCTTC. This sequence encodes CAISSSGGNEQFF.

The chain has TRBV11-3 and TRBJ2-5, with no clear D. Trimming pared 0 bases from V and 3 bases from J, leaving 11 bases between. The CDR3 contains 15 residues. Germline values: CDR1 SGHNT, CDR2 YENEEA. CDR3 sequence reads: CASSLDGGWEETQYF. CDR3 coding DNA: TGTGCCAGCAGCTTAGATGGCGGATGGGAAGAGACCCAGTACTTC.

J is TRBJ1-1 and V is TRBV18, with TRBD1 identical over 11 bases. The CDR3 is made up of 15 amino acids. Per the germline V gene, CDR1 is KGHSH and CDR2 is LQKENI. The ends lost 2 bases at V and 7 bases at J; junction bases unmatched: 6. CDR3 residues: CASSPRTGGENEAFF. CDR3 in DNA: TGTGCCAGCTCACCAAGGACAGGGGGCGAAAATGAAGCTTTCTTT.

Of note for this clone: One junction end does not reproduce the germline sequence, and a read error may be involved. Other DNA sequences in this specimen translate into the identical CDR3. The V gene is TRBV7-7, the J gene TRBJ2-5; 8 bases align to TRBD1. The CDR3 extends over 15 amino acids. Per the germline V gene, CDR1 is SSHAT and CDR2 is FNYEAQ (reference sequence). For the CDR3, the DNA is TGTGCTAGCAGCTTAGGGGCAGGGGGCAAAGAGACCCAGTACTTC. As protein: CASSLGAGGKETQYF. The entire variable domain, with the rest obtained from reference TRBV7-7 and TRBJ2-5, is as follows: GAGVSQSPRYKVTKRGQDVTLRCDPISSHATLYWYQQALGQGPEFLTYFNYEAQPDKSGLPSDRFSAERPEGSISTLTIQRTEQRDSAMYRCASSLGAGGKETQYFGPGTRLLVL.

V gene TRBV12-2 combines with J gene TRBJ1-3; TRBD1 is the table's D call and was not checked against the DNA. TRBV12-2 counts as a pseudogene. CDR3 length equals 19 residues. CDR3 coding DNA: TGTGCAAGTCGCTTATCCCCTCGACAGGCGACGAGCTCTGGAAACACCATATATTTT. Translation: CASRLSPRQATSSGNTIYF.

This chain uses TRBV7-2 with TRBJ1-2, with unresolved D. Trimming cost V 4 bases and J 8 bases, with 8 bases left between them. The CDR3 length is 11 residues. Germline CDR1 reads SGHTA; CDR2 reads FQGNSA. This CDR3 is CASSSSGGYTF. In nucleotides, the CDR3 is TGTGCCAGCAGCTCCAGCGGCGGCTACACCTTC.

This clone was counted once. The CDR3 DNA reads TGCGCCAGCAGCTATATTAACAGGGAGGGCACTGAAGCTTTCTTT. The encoded protein is CASSYINREGTEAFF. This rearrangement joins TRBV4-1 to TRBJ1-1; D is possibly TRBD1 (6 bases). V lost 5 bases and J 4 bases, leaving 17 bases between the germline ends. CDR1 MGHRA and CDR2 YSYEKL come from the germline V gene. CDR3 size: 15 residues.

The J gene is TRBJ2-7, the V gene TRBV4-1; TRBD2 is a possible D gene (6 bases). V lost 0 bases, J lost 4 bases, and 13 bases lay in between. Per germline, CDR1 MGHRA and CDR2 YSYEKL. The CDR3 consists of 15 residues. The CDR3 nucleotides read TGCGCCAGCAGCCAAGAGGCCGGGACTCAATACGAGCAGTACTTC. Residues: CASSQEAGTQYEQYF.

The CDR3 loop reads CASSYLPPPFYNEQFF. DNA of the CDR3: TGTGCCAGCAGCTACCTACCTCCTCCTTTTTACAATGAGCAGTTCTTC. V and J are TRBV5-8 and TRBJ2-1; D uncertain. V was cut by 3 bases and J by 4 bases, with 17 bases left in between. The CDR3 consists of 16 residues. The germline V gene encodes CDR1 SGHTS and CDR2 YDEGEE.

The CDR3 sequence: CASSEKQGNNSPLHF. The CDR3 nucleotides read TGCGCCAGCAGTGAGAAACAGGGCAATAATTCACCCCTCCACTTT. The chain recombines TRBV10-2 with TRBJ1-6, with D perhaps matching TRBD1 (6 bases). V was cut by 2 bases and J by 5 bases, with 10 bases left in between. Germline CDR1 reads WSHSY; CDR2 reads SAAADI. The CDR3 sequence is 15 residues long.

This chain uses TRBV3-1 (or the pseudogene TRBV3-2) with TRBJ2-1; the D is unclear. V was shortened by 2 bases and J by 8 bases, with 7 bases between the two germline ends. CDR1 LGHDT and CDR2 YNNKEL come from the germline V gene (reference sequence). CDR3 length: 12 amino acids. Written as DNA, the CDR3 is TGTGCCAGCAGCCAACAAGAGTATGAGCAGTTCTTC. It translates to CASSQQEYEQFF.

The count of this clone is one. The chain links TRBV3-1 (or the pseudogene TRBV3-2) to TRBJ1-4; the match to TRBD1 covers 7 bases. CDR1 is LGHDT and CDR2 is YNNKEL in the germline V gene (reference sequence). Losses at the gene ends were 4 bases for V and 4 bases for J; bases not matched to a gene: 3. The CDR3 has 14 amino acids. The CDR3: CASSLRQGNEKLFF. The CDR3 region has the DNA TGTGCCAGCAGCCTAAGACAGGGTAATGAAAAACTGTTTTTT.